A selection of T cell receptor beta chains follows, all from one sample in a study of shared clonotypes between healthy human individuals. Produced via immunoSEQ multiplex PCR; TCRdb's table is partial and in-frame only. Seen here are about 1.5 million clones, around 97% observed once, and the top ten hold 1% to 1.5%. The specimen sequenced was naive CD4+ T cells sorted from blood. The receptor source for this set is a man aged 30 to 45 in good health. Both conserved end residues are part of each CDR3. A D gene is named only where the DNA matches it firmly. Clone size is shown for a subset of rows, as once, few, many or a class of expanded clone.

V gene	J gene	clone size	D gene	CDR3 DNA	CDR3 protein
TRBV5-5	TRBJ2-2	NA	NA	TGTGCCAGCAGCCGTACGACGGCTAACACCGGGGAGCTGTTTTTT	CASSRTTANTGELFF
TRBV27	TRBJ1-1	NA	NA	TGTGCCAGACATAAACGCACAGGGTCCACTGAAGCTTTCTTT	CARHKRTGSTEAFF
TRBV2	TRBJ2-5	NA	NA	TGTGCCAGCAGTGCTAGGGCAGACCTAGGACCCATCCTAGAGACCCAGTACTTC	CASSARADLGPILETQYF
TRBV11-3	TRBJ2-2	NA	NA	TGTGCCAGCAGCTTTTCAGGGAACACCGGGGAGCTGTTTTTT	CASSFSGNTGELFF
TRBV5-4	TRBJ2-3	NA	NA	TGTGCCAGCAGCCTACCCCCTGGCACCACAGATACGCAGTATTTT	CASSLPPGTTDTQYF
TRBV12-5	TRBJ2-2	NA	NA	TGTGCTAGTGGATATTTCACCGGGGAGCTGTTTTTT	CASGYFTGELFF
TRBV27	TRBJ2-7	NA	TRBD2	TGTGCCAGCAGATCTAGCGGGAGGGCCAACGAGCAGTACTTC	CASRSSGRANEQYF
TRBV5-5	TRBJ2-3	NA	NA	TGTGCCAGCAGCTTGGTCGGCTTACGCACAGATACGCAGTATTTT	CASSLVGLRTDTQYF
TRBV28	TRBJ1-5	NA	NA	TGTGCCAGCAGTGAACTGGGGGCAGCCCAGCATTTT	CASSELGAAQHF
TRBV5-1	TRBJ1-3	NA	NA	TGCGCCAGCAGCTTGGAGGACAGCGTGGGGGGAAACACCATATATTTT	CASSLEDSVGGNTIYF
TRBV4-1	TRBJ2-3	NA	NA	TGCGCCAGCAGCTCAATGGTCGGGGGCGGAGATACGCAGTATTTT	CASSSMVGGGDTQYF
TRBV28	TRBJ1-5	NA	NA	TGTGCCAGCAGTTTTCAAGGCCCCCGAGGGGCGCAGCCCCAGCATTTT	CASSFQGPRGAQPQHF
TRBV29-1	TRBJ2-7	NA	NA	TGCAGCGTTGGCGGGACGAAGCCCTACGAGCAGTACTTC	CSVGGTKPYEQYF
TRBV30	TRBJ1-5	NA	NA	TGTGCCTGGTCGGCAGGACATTTT	CAWSAGHF
TRBV15	TRBJ1-1	NA	NA	TGTGCCACCAGCAGAGAGTCAGGCCCGGGGACTGAAGCTTTCTTT	CATSRESGPGTEAFF
TRBV5-1	TRBJ1-1	NA	NA	TGCGCCAGCAGCTTAGACCCGACAGCGAACACTGAAGCTTTCTTT	CASSLDPTANTEAFF
TRBV27	TRBJ1-3	NA	NA	TGTGCCAGCGGGAGCCGGGTAAACTCTGGAAACACCATATATTTT	CASGSRVNSGNTIYF
TRBV6-5	TRBJ2-1	NA	TRBD2	TGTGCCAGCAGGTCTAGCGGGAGGGCCGGTGAGCAGTTCTTC	CASRSSGRAGEQFF
TRBV4-3	TRBJ2-3	NA	NA	TGCGCCAGCAGCCAAGACACAGATACGCAGTATTTT	CASSQDTDTQYF
TRBV6-5	TRBJ2-7	NA	TRBD2	TGTGCCAGCAGTTACTTTAGGGCTAGCGGGTTACGCGAGTACTTC	CASSYFRASGLREYF
TRBV9	TRBJ2-6	NA	NA	TGTGCCAGCAGCGTAGAGAGTTTAGGGGCCAACGTCCTGACTTTC	CASSVESLGANVLTF
TRBV15	TRBJ1-1	NA	TRBD1	TGTGCCACCGCGGGGTATATGGACAGGTCAAGGAACACTGAAGCTTTCTTT	CATAGYMDRSRNTEAFF
TRBV6-5	TRBJ2-2	NA	TRBD2	TGTGCCAGCAGTGCGACTAGCGTCGGCACCGGGGAGCTGTTTTTT	CASSATSVGTGELFF
TRBV29-1	TRBJ2-7	NA	TRBD2	TGCAGCGTTGGGACTAGCGGGAGCTACGAGCAGTACTTC	CSVGTSGSYEQYF
TRBV28	TRBJ1-1	few	TRBD1	TGTGCCAGCAGCAGGGGGAGTAGCACTGAAGCTTTCTTT	CASSRGSSTEAFF
TRBV9	TRBJ2-5	NA	TRBD2	TGTGCCAGCAGCAAGACGGTAGCGGGGACCCAAGAGACCCAGTACTTC	CASSKTVAGTQETQYF
TRBV5-1	TRBJ1-4	NA	TRBD1	TGCGCCAGCAGCAAAGGGGGACAGAATGAAAAACTGTTTTTT	CASSKGGQNEKLFF
TRBV7-6	TRBJ2-1	NA	TRBD2	TGTGCCAGCAGCCCGTTAACTAGCGGGAGGGCCACGGGTGAGCAGTTCTTC	CASSPLTSGRATGEQFF
TRBV7-6	TRBJ2-7	NA	TRBD2	TGTGCCAGCAGCTTATCATCGGGAGGTGAGGCCTACGAGCAGTACTTC	CASSLSSGGEAYEQYF
TRBV30	TRBJ2-7	NA	NA	TGTGCCTGGAAGACAGGTCCCTACGAGCAGTACTTC	CAWKTGPYEQYF
TRBV9	TRBJ1-2	NA	NA	TGTGCCAGCAGCGTAGCTGGCAGGGAGGGTTTGGAGTACACCTTC	CASSVAGREGLEYTF
TRBV7-2	TRBJ2-2	NA	NA	TGTGCCAGCAGCTTAAAGAAAGTGCCAGGCACTTGGGAGCTGTTTTTT	CASSLKKVPGTWELFF
TRBV7-9	TRBJ2-7	NA	TRBD2	TGTGCCAGCAGCGCAACTAGCGGGAGGGCAAAAAGTTACGAGCAGTACTTC	CASSATSGRAKSYEQYF